This passage covers 3 T cell receptor beta chains from one sample sequenced in a study of siplizumab effects on memory and regulatory T cells. The assay was immunoSEQ multiplex PCR, and TCRdb's table has in-frame clones only and misses some. The sample lists about 82,000 clones, roughly 87% occurring once. Sequencing used Tregs sorted from blood. Receptors were obtained from a human donor in good health.

The rearrangement links TRBV14 to TRBJ1-6, with D hard to call. Germline assignment: CDR1 SGHDN and CDR2 FVKESK. V lost 4 bases, J lost 6 bases, and 10 bases lay in between. CDR3 length: 14 residues. For the CDR3, the DNA is TGTGCCAGCAGCCCCCGGGTCCCTAATTCACCCCTCCACTTT. It yields the protein CASSPRVPNSPLHF.

The rearrangement uses TRBV18 and TRBJ2-7; D is unresolved. There are 15 residues in the CDR3. Trimming cost V 4 bases and J 3 bases, with 16 bases left between them. Per germline, CDR1 KGHSH and CDR2 LQKENI. CDR3 region: CASSLTVQVGYEQYF. CDR3 sequence (DNA): TGTGCCAGCTCACTTACGGTCCAAGTGGGCTACGAGCAGTACTTC.

The chain recombines TRBV11-1 with TRBJ2-1; D gene unclear. V was cut by 3 bases and J by 3 bases, with 12 bases left in between. This CDR3 has 15 residues. CDR1 SGHAT and CDR2 FQDESV come from the germline V gene (reference sequence). CDR3 nucleotide sequence: TGTGCCAGCAGCTTGTCCTCCTCATTCTACAATGAGCAGTTCTTC. Its translation is CASSLSSSFYNEQFF. The full variable domain, with the rest looked up from reference TRBV11-1 and TRBJ2-1, is EAEVAQSPRYKITEKSQAVAFWCDPISGHATLYWYRQILGQGPELLVQFQDESVVDDSQLPKDRFSAERLKGVDSTLKIQPAELGDSAMYLCASSLSSSFYNEQFFGPGTRLTVL.